These 23 T cell receptor beta chains originate from one sample sequenced in a study of OX40 agonist ivuxolimab in advanced cancers. Libraries were prepared by immunoSEQ multiplex PCR; TCRdb keeps only in-frame clonotypes and omits some of them. The table records some 73,000 clones, approximately 86% of them present only once. The sequencing used CD4+ or CD8+ T cells sorted from blood, collected in a trial of the OX40 agonist ivuxolimab. The source of these receptors is an adult with an advanced solid tumor such as melanoma, head and neck, liver or kidney cancer.

The chain couples TRBV10-1 to TRBJ1-4; D is unresolved. Trimming left V 4 bases short and J 6 bases short, with 12 bases between. Germline CDR1 and CDR2: WNHNN and SYGVQD (reference sequence). The CDR3 totals 14 residues. The CDR3 DNA sequence: TGCGCCAGCAGTGGGCCAAAACAGTATGAAAAACTGTTTTTT. Protein product: CASSGPKQYEKLFF.

This chain joins TRBV4-3 and TRBJ1-1; unclear D gene. The CDR3 is made up of 15 amino acids. The V gene lost 2 bases and the J gene lost 0 bases, with 10 bases spanning the gap. Germline V lookup: CDR1 LGHNA, CDR2 YSLEER. The CDR3 region has the DNA TGCGCCAGCAGCCAAAAAGTAGTCTTGAACACTGAAGCTTTCTTT. This encodes CASSQKVVLNTEAFF.

The V gene is TRBV2, the J gene TRBJ1-6; no firm D call. CDR3 size: 14 residues. With 2 bases removed from V and 9 bases from J, the gap between germline ends came to 11 bases. Germline CDR1 is SNHLY and CDR2 is FYNNEI. Here the CDR3 DNA reads TGTGCCAGCAGTGAAAGTGGCAGGATTTCACCCCTCCACTTT. It is translated as CASSESGRISPLHF.

The J gene is TRBJ2-7, the V gene TRBV19; perhaps D is TRBD1 or TRBD2 (5 bases each). This CDR3 is 14 amino acids long. Trimming stripped 4 bases from V and 2 bases from J, with 12 bases between. The germline V gene encodes CDR1 LNHDA and CDR2 SQIVND (reference sequence). The CDR3 DNA reads as TGTGCCAGTAGTAGGGACGGGAACCCCTACGAGCAGTACTTC. The encoded protein is CASSRDGNPYEQYF.

V gene TRBV7-9 combines with J gene TRBJ2-7; possibly TRBD2 for D (6 bases). CDR1 SEHNR and CDR2 FQNEAQ come from the germline V gene (reference sequence). Trimming cost V 6 bases and J 1 base, with 13 bases left between them. The CDR3 extends over 14 amino acids. As DNA, the CDR3 is TGTGCCAGCAGACCCGGGAGTTTTTCCTACGAGCAGTACTTC. Protein product: CASRPGSFSYEQYF.

The gene calls are TRBV27 and TRBJ1-2; TRBD1 is a possible D gene (5 bases). CDR1 is MNHEY, CDR2 SMNVEV, per germline (reference sequence). Trimming shortened V by 3 bases and J by 8 bases, and 16 bases separated the two germline ends. The CDR3 length is 14 residues. Written as DNA, the CDR3 is TGTGCCAGCAGTTTTAGCCGGGGGGTGGGAGGCTACACCTTC. Protein product: CASSFSRGVGGYTF.

This rearrangement joins TRBV5-1 to TRBJ1-2; 10 bases line up with TRBD1. The V gene's germline CDR1 is SGHRS and CDR2 YFSETQ. V shed 4 bases and J 8 bases; nucleotides not matched to a gene: 5. The CDR3 covers 13 residues. CDR3 sequence (DNA): TGCGCCAGCAGCACCGGGACAGGGGACGGCTACACCTTC. As protein: CASSTGTGDGYTF.

The V gene is TRBV7-2, the J gene TRBJ1-4; D might be TRBD1 (5 bases). Trimming pared 4 bases from V and 8 bases from J, leaving 14 bases between. Germline CDR1 is SGHTA and CDR2 is FQGNSA. This CDR3 comprises 14 residues. DNA for the CDR3: TGTGCCAGCAGCTCCGCCGGGGGGTTCGAAAAACTGTTTTTT. Protein sequence: CASSSAGGFEKLFF.

V gene TRBV28 combines with J gene TRBJ1-5; TRBD1 matches 9 bases. From germline, CDR1 is MDHEN and CDR2 SYDVKM. The CDR3 loop spans 14 amino acids. V gave up 7 bases and J gave up 5 bases; unmatched junction bases: 6. This CDR3 is CASTLGQGYQPQHF. CDR3 nucleotides: TGTGCCAGCACCCTCGGACAGGGGTATCAGCCCCAGCATTTT.

V gene TRBV5-1 combines with J gene TRBJ2-7, with D perhaps TRBD2 (5 bases). The CDR3 contains 17 residues. The V gene's germline CDR1 is SGHRS and CDR2 YFSETQ. V was cut by 5 bases and J by 0 bases, with 21 bases left in between. CDR3: CASSLYERAASSYEQYF. The DNA of the CDR3 is TGCGCCAGCAGTTTGTACGAGCGAGCGGCGAGCTCCTACGAGCAGTACTTC.

V gene TRBV5-1 combines with J gene TRBJ2-3; unclear D gene. The CDR3 consists of 13 residues. V was trimmed by 1 base and J by 14 bases, leaving 17 bases between them. Germline CDR1 and CDR2: SGHRS and YFSETQ. This CDR3 reads CASSLRIPNQLYF. CDR3 DNA: TGCGCCAGCAGCTTGCGCATCCCTAATCAGTTGTATTTT.

The chain carries TRBV5-1 and TRBJ2-5, with 7 bases fitting TRBD2. Germline CDR1 SGHRS, CDR2 YFSETQ. J lost 2 bases, V lost 5 bases, and 6 bases had no gene match. The CDR3 sequence is 14 residues long. The chain's CDR3 is CASSNGGRQETQYF. For the CDR3, the DNA is TGCGCCAGCAGTAACGGGGGGAGACAAGAGACCCAGTACTTC.

The CDR3 bases are TGTGCCAGCAGTTTAAGGTCTACAGTCGTAGCCAAAAACATTCAGTACTTC. Encoded protein: CASSLRSTVVAKNIQYF. This chain uses TRBV27 with TRBJ2-4; unclear D gene. Trimming took 2 bases from V and 0 from J, leaving 14 bases between them. Germline V gene data show CDR1 as MNHEY and CDR2 as SMNVEV (reference sequence). This CDR3 region has 17 residues.

The chain uses TRBV9 and TRBJ2-1; TRBD2 might be the D (5 bases). Trimming removed 0 bases from V and 9 bases from J, with 16 bases in between. This CDR3 comprises 15 residues. Germline V CDR1 and CDR2: SGDLS, YYNGEE. The CDR3 sequence: CASSVDGSGESEQFF. As DNA, the CDR3 is TGTGCCAGCAGCGTAGATGGGTCCGGGGAGAGTGAGCAGTTCTTC.

The CDR3 nucleotides are TGTGCCAGCAGTTCCGCGACCTACACAGATACGCAGTATTTT. Translation gives CASSSATYTDTQYF. V gene TRBV6-6 combines with J gene TRBJ2-3; no firm D call. Germline values: CDR1 MNHNY, CDR2 SVGAGI (reference sequence). V was clipped by 4 bases and J by 2 bases, with 10 bases between them. This CDR3 is 14 amino acids long.

V is TRBV6-5 and J is TRBJ2-7; 7 bases map to TRBD2. Per the germline V gene, CDR1 is MNHEY and CDR2 is SVGAGI. J was trimmed by 4 bases and V by 9 bases; bases with no gene match: 12. The CDR3 has 14 amino acids. This CDR3 is CASSVLGGSYEQYF. The CDR3 region has the DNA TGTGCCAGTTCAGTTTTGGGGGGGTCTTACGAGCAGTACTTC.

This clone occurred once. The V and J genes are TRBV5-1 and TRBJ2-3; 10 bases line up with TRBD2. The CDR3 length is 15 residues. Per the germline V gene, CDR1 is SGHRS and CDR2 is YFSETQ. V dropped 0 bases and J dropped 3; count of bases not matched to a gene: 1. The DNA of the CDR3 is TGCGCCAGCAGCTTGGCAGCGGGAGGGACAGATACGCAGTATTTT. Its translation: CASSLAAGGTDTQYF.

The V call is TRBV27, the J call TRBJ2-1, with 12 bases identical to TRBD2. V was clipped by 5 bases and J by 7 bases; unmatched bases: 6. The CDR3 has 15 amino acids. The germline V gene has CDR1 MNHEY and CDR2 SMNVEV (reference sequence). CDR3 nucleotides: TGTGCCAGCAGTATCCTAGCGGGAGGGCCAAATGAGCAGTTCTTC. Translating gives CASSILAGGPNEQFF.

This clone came up once. This rearrangement joins TRBV4-3 to TRBJ1-5, with 10 bases that match TRBD1. Germline V gene sequence: CDR1 LGHNA, CDR2 YSLEER. CDR3 length: 18 amino acids. V lost 4 bases and J lost 4; bases outside the gene matches: 13. CDR3 coding DNA: TGCGCCAGCAGCCCCTTTATATCGGGACAGGGGAGGAATCAGCCCCAGCATTTT. Translated: CASSPFISGQGRNQPQHF.

This chain connects TRBV5-1 to TRBJ1-1; D unclear. The CDR3 sequence is 13 residues long. Germline V gene lookup returns CDR1 SGHRS and CDR2 YFSETQ. Deletions cut 4 bases from V and 4 bases from J, with 11 bases between. Here the CDR3 DNA reads TGCGCCAGCAGCGCCGTACAGTTCACTGAAGCTTTCTTT. Translated, it gives CASSAVQFTEAFF. Full variable domain (rest looked up from reference TRBV5-1 and TRBJ1-1): KAGVTQTPRYLIKTRGQQVTLSCSPISGHRSVSWYQQTPGQGLQFLFEYFSETQRNKGNFPGRFSGRQFSNSRSEMNVSTLELGDSALYLCASSAVQFTEAFFGQGTRLTVV.

In its sample, this clone was seen once. The chain has TRBV7-2 and TRBJ1-5, with 9 positions matching TRBD1. Trimming took 3 bases from V and 6 from J; bases not matched to a gene: 3. Germline V gives CDR1 SGHTA, CDR2 FQGNSA. This CDR3 spans 14 amino acids. CDR3 protein: CASSLGQGSQPQHF. In DNA, the CDR3 is TGTGCCAGCAGCTTGGGACAGGGTAGTCAGCCCCAGCATTTT.

This clone was recorded only once. V is TRBV28 and J is TRBJ1-2; D remains unclear. The CDR3 is 13 amino acids. V was cut by 6 bases and J by 7 bases, with 15 bases left in between. Per germline, CDR1 MDHEN and CDR2 SYDVKM. The CDR3 nucleotides read TGTGCCAGCAGATCTACAGATAGAGCTGGCTACACCTTC. It yields the protein CASRSTDRAGYTF.

The chain has TRBV5-1 and TRBJ2-3, with 8 bases matching TRBD2. V shed 0 bases and J 1 base; nucleotides not matched to a gene: 4. CDR1 is SGHRS and CDR2 is YFSETQ in the germline V gene. This CDR3 region has 16 residues. This chain's CDR3 is CASSLALGGGTDTQYF. The DNA of the CDR3 is TGCGCCAGCAGCTTGGCCCTCGGGGGGGGCACAGATACGCAGTATTTT. Based on the CDR3 plus reference TRBV5-1 and TRBJ2-3, the full variable domain is KAGVTQTPRYLIKTRGQQVTLSCSPISGHRSVSWYQQTPGQGLQFLFEYFSETQRNKGNFPGRFSGRQFSNSRSEMNVSTLELGDSALYLCASSLALGGGTDTQYFGPGTRLTVL.